This TCR beta chain derives from a study of response to subunit inactivated influenza vaccine. Only a few counts were recorded for this clonotype. Germline-derived CDR1 and CDR2 are MNHEY and SVGAGI. CDR3 length: 13 residues. Trimming took 6 bases from V and 7 from J, leaving 15 bases between them. TCRdb analysed the RT-PCR reads with MiXCR anew, one entry per CDR3 protein. The table has some 480,000 distinct CDR3 sequences, approximately 10% seen once; the top ten hold less than 15%. The receptor's source is a man aged 50 to 60 who received an inactivated influenza vaccine. Here the sequenced sample was PBMCs from blood, taken about 40 days after vaccination. The chain recombines TRBV6-5 with TRBJ1-2; D remains ambiguous. The CDR3 protein is CASRRTGLGGYTF. CDR3 nucleotide sequence: TGTGCCAGCAGAAGAACGGGGTTGGGTGGCTACACCTTC.